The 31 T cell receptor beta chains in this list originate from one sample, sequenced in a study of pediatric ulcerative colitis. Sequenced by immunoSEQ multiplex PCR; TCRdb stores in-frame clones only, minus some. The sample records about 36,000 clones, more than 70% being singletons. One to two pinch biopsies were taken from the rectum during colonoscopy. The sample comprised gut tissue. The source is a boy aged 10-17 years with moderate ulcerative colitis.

CDR3 region: CATSRSRWLSNQPQHF. The DNA of the CDR3 is TGTGCCACCAGCAGAAGCCGATGGTTGAGCAATCAGCCCCAGCATTTT. The chain is built from TRBV15 and TRBJ1-5; D gene unclear. The V end lost 2 bases, the J end lost 1 base, and 12 bases lay between the germline ends. Germline lookup yields CDR1 LNHNV and CDR2 YYDKDF (reference sequence). This CDR3 is built from 16 residues.

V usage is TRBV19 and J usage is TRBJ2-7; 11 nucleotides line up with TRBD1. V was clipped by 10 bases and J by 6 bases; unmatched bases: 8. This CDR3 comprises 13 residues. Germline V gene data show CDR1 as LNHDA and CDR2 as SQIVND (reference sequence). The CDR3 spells CATRTGGAFEQYF. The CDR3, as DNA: TGTGCCACCCGGACAGGGGGCGCGTTCGAGCAGTACTTC.

The CDR3: CASSLTSGFTYEQYF. The CDR3 DNA reads as TGTGCCAGCAGTTTGACTAGCGGGTTTACCTACGAGCAGTACTTC. The chain uses TRBV27 and TRBJ2-7, with 10 positions matching TRBD2. The V gene's germline CDR1 is MNHEY and CDR2 SMNVEV (reference sequence). This CDR3 is built from 15 residues. J gave up 2 bases and V 3 bases, and 4 bases lay outside the gene matches.

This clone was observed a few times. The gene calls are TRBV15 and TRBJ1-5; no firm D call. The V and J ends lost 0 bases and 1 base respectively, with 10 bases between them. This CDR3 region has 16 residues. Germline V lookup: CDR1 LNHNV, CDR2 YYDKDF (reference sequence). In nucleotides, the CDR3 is TGTGCCACCAGCAGAGATCCTGGGTTGAGCAATCAGCCCCAGCATTTT. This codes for CATSRDPGLSNQPQHF. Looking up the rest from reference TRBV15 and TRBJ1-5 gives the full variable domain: DAMVIQNPRYQVTQFGKPVTLSCSQTLNHNVMYWYQQKSSQAPKLLFHYYDKDFNNEADTPDNFQSRRPNTSFCFLDIRSPGLGDTAMYLCATSRDPGLSNQPQHFGDGTRLSIL.

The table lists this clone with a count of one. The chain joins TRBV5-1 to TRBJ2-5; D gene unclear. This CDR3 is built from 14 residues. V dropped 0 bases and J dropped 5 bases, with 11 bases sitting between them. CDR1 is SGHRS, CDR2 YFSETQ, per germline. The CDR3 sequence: CASSLAEDFETQYF. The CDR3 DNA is TGCGCCAGCAGCTTGGCCGAAGACTTCGAGACCCAGTACTTC.

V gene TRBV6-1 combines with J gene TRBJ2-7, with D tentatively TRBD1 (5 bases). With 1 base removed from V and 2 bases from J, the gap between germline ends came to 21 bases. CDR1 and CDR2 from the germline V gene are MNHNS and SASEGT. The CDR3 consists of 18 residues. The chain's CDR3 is CASSEGGLKAYQTYEQYF. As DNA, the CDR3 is TGTGCCAGCAGTGAAGGGGGCTTGAAGGCGTACCAAACCTACGAGCAGTACTTC.

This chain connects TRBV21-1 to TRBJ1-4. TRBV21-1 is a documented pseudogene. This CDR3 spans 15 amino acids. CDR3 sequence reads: CASSKARGTNEKLFF. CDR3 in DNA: TGTGCCAGCAGCAAAGCGCGAGGGACTAATGAAAAACTGTTTTTT.

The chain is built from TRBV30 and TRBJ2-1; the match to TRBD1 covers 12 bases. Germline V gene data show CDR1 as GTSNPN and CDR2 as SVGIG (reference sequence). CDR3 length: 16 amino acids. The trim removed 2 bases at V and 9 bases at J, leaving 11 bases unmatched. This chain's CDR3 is CAWSSHTGTGGGEQFF. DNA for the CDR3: TGTGCCTGGAGTAGCCACACCGGGACAGGGGGCGGTGAGCAGTTCTTC.

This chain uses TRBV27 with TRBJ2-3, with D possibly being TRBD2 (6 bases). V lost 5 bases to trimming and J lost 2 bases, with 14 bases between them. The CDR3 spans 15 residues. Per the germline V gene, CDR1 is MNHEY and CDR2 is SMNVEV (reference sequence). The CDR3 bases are TGTGCCAGCAGTCGTCTGGCGGACTACACAGATACGCAGTATTTT. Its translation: CASSRLADYTDTQYF.

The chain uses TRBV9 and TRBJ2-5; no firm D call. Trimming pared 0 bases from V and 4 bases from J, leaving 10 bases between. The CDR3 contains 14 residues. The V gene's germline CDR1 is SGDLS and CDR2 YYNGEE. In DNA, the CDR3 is TGTGCCAGCAGCGTAGCGGGTCGGGCAGAGACCCAGTACTTC. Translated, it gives CASSVAGRAETQYF.

Here the CDR3 DNA reads TGTGCCAGCAGTTTATCTTCAAGCGGGAGTAATGAGCAGTTCTTC. The encoded protein is CASSLSSSGSNEQFF. The chain recombines TRBV27 with TRBJ2-1; 8 bases agree with TRBD2. Germline lookup yields CDR1 MNHEY and CDR2 SMNVEV (reference sequence). The CDR3 contains 15 residues. V trimming: 0 bases; J trimming: 7 bases; junction bases outside the gene matches: 5.

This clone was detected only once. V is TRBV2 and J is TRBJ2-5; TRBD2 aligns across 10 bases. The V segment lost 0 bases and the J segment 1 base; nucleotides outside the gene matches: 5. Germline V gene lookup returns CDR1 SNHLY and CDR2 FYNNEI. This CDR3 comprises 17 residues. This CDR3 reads CASSEALRLAGQETQYF. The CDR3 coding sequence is TGTGCCAGCAGTGAAGCGCTTCGACTAGCGGGCCAAGAGACCCAGTACTTC.

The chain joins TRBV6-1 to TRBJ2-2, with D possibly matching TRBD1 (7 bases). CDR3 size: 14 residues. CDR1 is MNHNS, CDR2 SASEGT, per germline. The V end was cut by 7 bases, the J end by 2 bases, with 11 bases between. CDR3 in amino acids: CASMEGANTGELFF. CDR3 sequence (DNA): TGTGCCAGCATGGAGGGGGCCAACACCGGGGAGCTGTTTTTT.

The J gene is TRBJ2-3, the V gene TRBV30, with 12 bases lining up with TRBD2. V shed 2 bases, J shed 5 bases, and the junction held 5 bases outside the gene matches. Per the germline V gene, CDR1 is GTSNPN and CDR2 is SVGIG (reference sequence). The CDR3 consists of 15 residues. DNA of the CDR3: TGTGCCTGGAGTCACGGACTAGCGGGGTTAGATACGCAGTATTTT. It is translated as CAWSHGLAGLDTQYF. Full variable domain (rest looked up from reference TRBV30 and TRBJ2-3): SQTIHQWPATLVQPVGSPLSLECTVEGTSNPNLYWYRQAAGRGLQLLFYSVGIGQISSEVPQNLSASRPQDRQFILSSKKLLLSDSGFYLCAWSHGLAGLDTQYFGPGTRLTVL.

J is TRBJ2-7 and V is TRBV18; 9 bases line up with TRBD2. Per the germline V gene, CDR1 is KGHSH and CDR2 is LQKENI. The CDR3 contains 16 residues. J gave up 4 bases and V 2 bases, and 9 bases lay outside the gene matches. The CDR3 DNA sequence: TGTGCCAGCTCACCAGGGCCCCAAGCGGGGGGATACGAGCAGTACTTC. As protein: CASSPGPQAGGYEQYF.

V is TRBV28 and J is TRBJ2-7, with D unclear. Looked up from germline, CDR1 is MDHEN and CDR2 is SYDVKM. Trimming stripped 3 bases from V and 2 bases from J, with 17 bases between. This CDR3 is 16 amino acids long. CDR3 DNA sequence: TGTGCCAGCAGTTTGCCCGTTGCGGCGGCCCCCTACGAGCAGTACTTC. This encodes CASSLPVAAAPYEQYF.

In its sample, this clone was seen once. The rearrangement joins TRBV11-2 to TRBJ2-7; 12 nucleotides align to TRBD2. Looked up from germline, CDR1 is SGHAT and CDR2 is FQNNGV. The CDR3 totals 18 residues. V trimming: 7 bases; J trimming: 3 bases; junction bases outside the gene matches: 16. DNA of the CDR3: TGTGCCAGCACCGAATCCCCTAGCGGGAGGGCGGCAATCTACGAGCAGTACTTC. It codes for CASTESPSGRAAIYEQYF.

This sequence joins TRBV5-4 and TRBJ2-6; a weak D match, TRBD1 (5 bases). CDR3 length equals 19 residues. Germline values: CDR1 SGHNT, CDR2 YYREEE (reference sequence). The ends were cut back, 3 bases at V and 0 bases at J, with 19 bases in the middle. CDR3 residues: CASSSPQGLGSSGANVLTF. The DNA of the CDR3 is TGTGCCAGCAGCTCCCCTCAGGGTCTCGGGTCCTCTGGGGCCAACGTCCTGACTTTC.

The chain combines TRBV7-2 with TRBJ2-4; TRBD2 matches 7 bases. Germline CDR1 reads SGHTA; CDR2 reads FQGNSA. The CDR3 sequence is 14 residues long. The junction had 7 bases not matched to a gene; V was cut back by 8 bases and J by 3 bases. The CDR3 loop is CASSPGGGKNIQYF. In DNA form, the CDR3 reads TGTGCCAGCTCACCGGGGGGAGGCAAAAACATTCAGTACTTC.

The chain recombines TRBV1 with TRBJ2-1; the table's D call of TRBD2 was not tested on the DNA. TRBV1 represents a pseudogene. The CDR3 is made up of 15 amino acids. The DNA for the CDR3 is TGCACCAGCAGCCCCGGGACTAGCGTGTCGAATGAGCAGTTCTTC. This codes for CTSSPGTSVSNEQFF.

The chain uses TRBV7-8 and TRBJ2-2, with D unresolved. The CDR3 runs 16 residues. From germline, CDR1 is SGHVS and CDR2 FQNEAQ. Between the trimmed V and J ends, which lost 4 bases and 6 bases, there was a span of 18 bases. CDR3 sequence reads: CASSYQLGNRPGELFF. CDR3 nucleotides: TGTGCCAGCAGCTATCAGCTGGGGAATAGACCCGGGGAGCTGTTTTTT.

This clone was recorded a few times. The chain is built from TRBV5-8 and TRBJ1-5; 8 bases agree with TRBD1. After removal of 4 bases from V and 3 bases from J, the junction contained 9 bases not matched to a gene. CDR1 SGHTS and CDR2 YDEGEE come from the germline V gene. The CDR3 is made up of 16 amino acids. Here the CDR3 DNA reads TGTGCCAGCAGCCCTCCGGGACAGGCTTACAATCAGCCCCAGCATTTT. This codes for CASSPPGQAYNQPQHF.

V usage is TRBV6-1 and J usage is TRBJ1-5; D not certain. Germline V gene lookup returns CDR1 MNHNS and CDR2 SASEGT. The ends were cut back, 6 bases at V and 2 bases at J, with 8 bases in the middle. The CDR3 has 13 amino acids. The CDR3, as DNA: TGTGCCAGCAGCCTCCGCGGCAATCAGCCCCAGCATTTT. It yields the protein CASSLRGNQPQHF.

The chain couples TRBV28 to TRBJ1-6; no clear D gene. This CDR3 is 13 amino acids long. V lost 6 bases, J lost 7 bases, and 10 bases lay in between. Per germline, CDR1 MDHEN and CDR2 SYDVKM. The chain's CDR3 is CASRGRTNSPLHF. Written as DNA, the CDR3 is TGTGCCAGCAGAGGACGGACCAATTCACCCCTCCACTTT.

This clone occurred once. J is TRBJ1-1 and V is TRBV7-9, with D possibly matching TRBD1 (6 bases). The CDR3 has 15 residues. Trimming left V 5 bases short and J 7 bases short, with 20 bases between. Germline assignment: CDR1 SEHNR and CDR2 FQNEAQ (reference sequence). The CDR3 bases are TGTGCCAGCAGCCTCCCCGCAGGGGCACCAATTGAAGCTTTCTTT. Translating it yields CASSLPAGAPIEAFF. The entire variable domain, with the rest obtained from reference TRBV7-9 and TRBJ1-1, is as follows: DTGVSQNPRHKITKRGQNVTFRCDPISEHNRLYWYRQTLGQGPEFLTYFQNEAQLEKSRLLSDRFSAERPKGSFSTLEIQRTEQGDSAMYLCASSLPAGAPIEAFFGQGTRLTVV.

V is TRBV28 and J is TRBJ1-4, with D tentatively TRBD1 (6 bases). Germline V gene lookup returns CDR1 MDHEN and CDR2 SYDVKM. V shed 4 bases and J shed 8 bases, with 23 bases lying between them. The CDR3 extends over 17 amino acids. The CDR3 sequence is CASSYLAGVSQGEKLFF. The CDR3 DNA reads TGTGCCAGCAGTTATCTTGCGGGGGTGAGTCAGGGGGAAAAACTGTTTTTT.

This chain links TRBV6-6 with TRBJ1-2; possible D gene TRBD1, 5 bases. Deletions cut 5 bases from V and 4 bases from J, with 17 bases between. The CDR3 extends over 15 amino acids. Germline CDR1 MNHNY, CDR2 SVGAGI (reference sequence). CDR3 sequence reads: CASSRPTREPYGYTF. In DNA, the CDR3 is TGTGCCAGCAGTCGCCCAACCAGGGAACCCTATGGCTACACCTTC.

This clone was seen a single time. Here the CDR3 DNA reads TGTGCCAGCAGTAGGGGCTACGAGCAGTACTTC. It yields the protein CASSRGYEQYF. The chain combines TRBV6-6 with TRBJ2-7, with D tentatively TRBD1 (5 bases). V gave up 5 bases and J gave up 3 bases, with 5 bases separating them. Germline CDR1 and CDR2: MNHNY and SVGAGI (reference sequence). CDR3 size: 11 residues.

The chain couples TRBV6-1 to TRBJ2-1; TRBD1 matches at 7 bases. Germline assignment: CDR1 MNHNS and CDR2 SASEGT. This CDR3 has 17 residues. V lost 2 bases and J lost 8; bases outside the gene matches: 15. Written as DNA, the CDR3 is TGTGCCAGCAGTGAAATGTCCCGGACGACAGGGCTCGATGAGCAGTTCTTC. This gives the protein CASSEMSRTTGLDEQFF.

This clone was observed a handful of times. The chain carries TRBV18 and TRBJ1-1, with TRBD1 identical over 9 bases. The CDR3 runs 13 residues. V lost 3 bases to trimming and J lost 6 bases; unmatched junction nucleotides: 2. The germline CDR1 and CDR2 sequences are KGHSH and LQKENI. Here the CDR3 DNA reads TGTGCCAGCTCACCGACAGGGGGATCTGAAGCTTTCTTT. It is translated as CASSPTGGSEAFF. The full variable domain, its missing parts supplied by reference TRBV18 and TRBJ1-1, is NAGVMQNPRHLVRRRGQEARLRCSPMKGHSHVYWYRQLPEEGLKFMVYLQKENIIDESGMPKERFSAEFPKEGPSILRIQQVVRGDSAAYFCASSPTGGSEAFFGQGTRLTVV.

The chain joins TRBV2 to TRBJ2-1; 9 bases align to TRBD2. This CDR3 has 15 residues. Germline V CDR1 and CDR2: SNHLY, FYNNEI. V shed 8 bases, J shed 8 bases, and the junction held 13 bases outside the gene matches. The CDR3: CASFAPGLAFDEQFF. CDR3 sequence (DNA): TGTGCCAGCTTTGCGCCGGGACTAGCTTTCGATGAGCAGTTCTTC.